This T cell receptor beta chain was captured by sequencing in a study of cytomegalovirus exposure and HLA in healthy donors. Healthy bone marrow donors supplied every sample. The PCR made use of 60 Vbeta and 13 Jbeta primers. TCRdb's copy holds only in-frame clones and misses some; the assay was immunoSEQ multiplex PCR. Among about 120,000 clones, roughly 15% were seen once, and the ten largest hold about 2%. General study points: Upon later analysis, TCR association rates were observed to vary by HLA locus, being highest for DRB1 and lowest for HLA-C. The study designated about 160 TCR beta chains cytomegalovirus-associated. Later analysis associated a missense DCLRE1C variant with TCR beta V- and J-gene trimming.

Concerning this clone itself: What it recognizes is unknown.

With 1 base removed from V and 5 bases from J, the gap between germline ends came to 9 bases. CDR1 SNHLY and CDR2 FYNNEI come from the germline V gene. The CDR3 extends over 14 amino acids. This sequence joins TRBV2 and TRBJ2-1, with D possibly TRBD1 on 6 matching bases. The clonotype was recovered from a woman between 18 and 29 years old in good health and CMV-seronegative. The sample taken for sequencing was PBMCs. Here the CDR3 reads CASSEGRGNNEQFF. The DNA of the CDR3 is TGTGCCAGCAGTGAAGGAAGGGGGAACAATGAGCAGTTCTTC.